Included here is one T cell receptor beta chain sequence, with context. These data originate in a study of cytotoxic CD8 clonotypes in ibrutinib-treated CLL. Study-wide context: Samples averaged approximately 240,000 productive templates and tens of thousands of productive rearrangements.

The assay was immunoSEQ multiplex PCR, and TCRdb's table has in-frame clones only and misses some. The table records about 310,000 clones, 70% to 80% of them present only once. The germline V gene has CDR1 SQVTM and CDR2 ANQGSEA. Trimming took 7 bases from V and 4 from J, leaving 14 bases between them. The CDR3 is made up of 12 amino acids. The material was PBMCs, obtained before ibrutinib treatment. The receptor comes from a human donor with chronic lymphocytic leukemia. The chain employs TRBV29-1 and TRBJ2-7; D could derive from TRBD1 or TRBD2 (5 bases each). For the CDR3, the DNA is TGCAGCGCCAACCTCGGGGCTTACGAGCAGTACTTC. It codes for CSANLGAYEQYF.